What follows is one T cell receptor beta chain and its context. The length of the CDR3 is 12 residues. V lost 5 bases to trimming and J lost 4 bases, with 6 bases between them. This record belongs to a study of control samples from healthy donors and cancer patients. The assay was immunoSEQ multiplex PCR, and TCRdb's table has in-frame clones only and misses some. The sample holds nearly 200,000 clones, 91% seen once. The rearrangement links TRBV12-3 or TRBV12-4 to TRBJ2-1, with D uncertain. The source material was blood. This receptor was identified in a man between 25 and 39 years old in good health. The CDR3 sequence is CASSTLYNEQFF. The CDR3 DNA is TGTGCCAGCAGTACCTTATACAATGAGCAGTTCTTC.